The 15 T cell receptor beta chains presented below share a single source sample, sequenced in a study of blood T cell repertoires in COVID-19. Libraries were prepared by immunoSEQ multiplex PCR; TCRdb keeps only in-frame clonotypes and omits some of them. Of over 150,000 clones detected, 85% to 95% appear once; the ten largest clones hold nearly 0.55%. Sequenced: peripheral blood. The receptors derive from a man aged 45 to 65 with acute or convalescent COVID-19.

The V gene is TRBV5-4, the J gene TRBJ2-3; D uncertain. The CDR3 is made up of 16 amino acids. Trimming cost V 4 bases and J 1 base, with 16 bases left between them. Germline V gene data show CDR1 as SGHNT and CDR2 as YYREEE (reference sequence). The CDR3 DNA reads TGTGCCAGCAGCCCATCGCTAAACTATGGCACAGATACGCAGTATTTT. As protein: CASSPSLNYGTDTQYF. Combining the CDR3 with reference TRBV5-4 and TRBJ2-3 gives the whole variable domain ETGVTQSPTHLIKTRGQQVTLRCSSQSGHNTVSWYQQALGQGPQFIFQYYREEENGRGNFPPRFSGLQFPNYSSELNVNALELDDSALYLCASSPSLNYGTDTQYFGPGTRLTVL.

The sample holds one count of this clone. J is TRBJ2-2 and V is TRBV11-2; D unclear. The germline V gene has CDR1 SGHAT and CDR2 FQNNGV. The CDR3 totals 14 residues. V gave up 5 bases and J gave up 4 bases, with 11 bases separating them. The CDR3, as DNA: TGTGCCAGCAGCAGCATGCGGAGCACCGGGGAGCTGTTTTTT. Amino acids: CASSSMRSTGELFF. The variable domain in full, with the rest retrieved from reference TRBV11-2 and TRBJ2-2, is EAGVAQSPRYKIIEKRQSVAFWCNPISGHATLYWYQQILGQGPKLLIQFQNNGVVDDSQLPKDRFSAERLKGVDSTLKIQPAKLEDSAVYLCASSSMRSTGELFFGEGSRLTVL.

This clone appeared a few times. V is TRBV5-1 and J is TRBJ2-6; D remains unclear. CDR1 is SGHRS, CDR2 YFSETQ, per germline. Trimming left V 3 bases short and J 0 bases short, with 13 bases between. CDR3 length: 17 amino acids. This chain's CDR3 is CASSSSPPGSGANVLTF. The CDR3 DNA is TGCGCCAGCAGCTCGAGCCCCCCGGGCTCTGGGGCCAACGTCCTGACTTTC.

In DNA form, the CDR3 reads TGTGCCAGTTTTGGGAGTGCGAACACTGAAGCTTTCTTT. It codes for CASFGSANTEAFF. The chain links TRBV19 to TRBJ1-1; no clear D gene. V was shortened by 8 bases and J by 1 base, with 11 bases between the two germline ends. Germline assignment: CDR1 LNHDA and CDR2 SQIVND (reference sequence). The CDR3 consists of 13 residues. Based on the CDR3 plus reference TRBV19 and TRBJ1-1, the full variable domain is DGGITQSPKYLFRKEGQNVTLSCEQNLNHDAMYWYRQDPGQGLRLIYYSQIVNDFQKGDIAEGYSVSREKKESFPLTVTSAQKNPTAFYLCASFGSANTEAFFGQGTRLTVV.

As for this clone: At one end the junction does not follow the germline gene, possibly because of a read error. The chain links TRBV5-4 to TRBJ2-7; D unresolved. This CDR3 has 11 amino acids. Germline lookup yields CDR1 SGHNT and CDR2 YYREEE (reference sequence). CDR3 sequence reads: CASSFGHLVVF. CDR3 nucleotides: TGTGCCAGCAGCTTTGGTCATCTCGTAGTATTC.

The V call is TRBV7-2, the J call TRBJ1-1; no definite D call. The length of the CDR3 is 13 residues. Deletions cut 5 bases from V and 6 bases from J, with 13 bases between. Germline V gene lookup returns CDR1 SGHTA and CDR2 FQGNSA. The CDR3 loop is CASSTPAGSEAFF. In nucleotides, the CDR3 is TGTGCCAGCAGCACCCCGGCGGGTTCTGAAGCTTTCTTT. Combining the CDR3 with reference TRBV7-2 and TRBJ1-1 gives the whole variable domain GAGVSQSPSNKVTEKGKDVELRCDPISGHTALYWYRQSLGQGLEFLIYFQGNSAPDKSGLPSDRFSAERTGGSVSTLTIQRTQQEDSAVYLCASSTPAGSEAFFGQGTRLTVV.

This clone was detected only once. The chain employs TRBV2 and TRBJ2-7; 10 bases map to TRBD2. CDR3 length equals 15 residues. With 6 bases clipped from V and 2 bases from J, the junction kept 7 bases outside the gene matches. The germline gives CDR1 SNHLY, CDR2 FYNNEI. For the CDR3, the DNA is TGTGCCAGCAGACCCTCTAGCGGGAGAGCCTACGAGCAGTACTTC. This sequence encodes CASRPSSGRAYEQYF.

This clone came up once. The chain uses TRBV14 and TRBJ1-2, with D tentatively TRBD1 (6 bases). Germline CDR1 and CDR2: SGHDN and FVKESK. CDR3 length equals 16 residues. V lost 1 base, J lost 8 bases, and 20 bases lay in between. In DNA form, the CDR3 reads TGTGCCAGCAGCCAAGGGCAGGGGACCCGTTTCCGCGGCTACACCTTC. It encodes CASSQGQGTRFRGYTF.

The chain uses TRBV18 and TRBJ2-7; possible D gene TRBD1, 5 bases. This CDR3 has 13 residues. Per germline, CDR1 KGHSH and CDR2 LQKENI. Trimming pared 6 bases from V and 1 base from J, leaving 10 bases between. CDR3 amino acids: CASSSTESYEQYF. The DNA for the CDR3 is TGTGCCAGCTCGTCGACAGAATCCTACGAGCAGTACTTC. The variable domain in full, with the rest retrieved from reference TRBV18 and TRBJ2-7, is NAGVMQNPRHLVRRRGQEARLRCSPMKGHSHVYWYRQLPEEGLKFMVYLQKENIIDESGMPKERFSAEFPKEGPSILRIQQVVRGDSAAYFCASSSTESYEQYFGPGTRLTVT.

Here the CDR3 reads CASSSDRGATNEKLFF. In nucleotides, the CDR3 is TGTGCCAGCAGTTCTGACAGGGGCGCAACTAATGAAAAACTGTTTTTT. The rearrangement joins TRBV3-1 (or the pseudogene TRBV3-2) to TRBJ1-4; TRBD1 matches 8 bases. J gave up 0 bases and V 6 bases, and 6 bases lay outside the gene matches. This CDR3 region has 16 residues. The germline V gene encodes CDR1 LGHDT and CDR2 YNNKEL (reference sequence).

This chain joins TRBV6-5 and TRBJ2-2; TRBD2 matches at 7 bases. The CDR3 has 16 amino acids. V shed 2 bases and J 3 bases; nucleotides not matched to a gene: 6. CDR1 is MNHEY, CDR2 SVGAGI, per germline. CDR3 loop: CASSYRPSGDTGELFF. The CDR3 nucleotides are TGTGCCAGCAGTTACCGGCCCAGCGGGGACACCGGGGAGCTGTTTTTT.

This clone was detected only once. The V gene is TRBV3-1 (or the pseudogene TRBV3-2), the J gene TRBJ2-7; D is perhaps TRBD2 (7 bases). Trimming removed 1 base from V and 4 bases from J, with 14 bases in between. The CDR3 sequence is 15 residues long. Germline V gene lookup returns CDR1 LGHDT and CDR2 YNNKEL (reference sequence). Here the CDR3 DNA reads TGTGCCAGCAGCCAAGTAGGGGGGGCAAATTACGAGCAGTACTTC. Its translation is CASSQVGGANYEQYF.

The CDR3 reads CASSNSGGTNTGELFF. The CDR3 DNA follows: TGTGCCAGCAGCAATAGCGGGGGCACGAACACCGGGGAGCTGTTTTTT. The V gene is TRBV7-2, the J gene TRBJ2-2; 9 bases map to TRBD2. Germline loops: CDR1 SGHTA, CDR2 FQGNSA. The junction had 4 bases not matched to a gene; V was cut back by 5 bases and J by 0 bases. CDR3 length: 16 residues.

This clone was picked up a small number of times. This chain joins TRBV7-9 and TRBJ1-1; TRBD1 aligns across 9 bases. The ends lost 4 bases at V and 3 bases at J; junction bases unmatched: 3. The length of the CDR3 is 14 residues. CDR1 SEHNR and CDR2 FQNEAQ come from the germline V gene (reference sequence). CDR3: CASSYRGRDTEAFF. CDR3 in DNA: TGTGCCAGCAGCTACAGGGGGCGAGACACTGAAGCTTTCTTT.

The chain has TRBV27 and TRBJ2-7; unclear D gene. Germline loops: CDR1 MNHEY, CDR2 SMNVEV (reference sequence). CDR3 length: 16 amino acids. Deletions cut 2 bases from V and 2 bases from J, with 16 bases between. CDR3 coding DNA: TGTGCCAGCAGTTTACGGTGGGCAGGCCAAACCTACGAGCAGTACTTC. Amino acid sequence: CASSLRWAGQTYEQYF.